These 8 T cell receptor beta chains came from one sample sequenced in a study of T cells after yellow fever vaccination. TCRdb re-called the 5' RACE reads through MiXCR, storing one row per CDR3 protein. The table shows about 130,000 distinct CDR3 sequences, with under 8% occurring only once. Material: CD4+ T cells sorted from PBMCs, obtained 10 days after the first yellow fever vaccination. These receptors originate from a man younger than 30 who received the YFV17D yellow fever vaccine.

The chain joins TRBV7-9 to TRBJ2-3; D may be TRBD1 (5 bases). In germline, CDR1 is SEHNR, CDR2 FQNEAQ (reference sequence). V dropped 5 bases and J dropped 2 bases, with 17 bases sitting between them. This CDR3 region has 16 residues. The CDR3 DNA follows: TGTGCCAGCAGCCCGGGCGGACAAGCGTTCACAGATACGCAGTATTTT. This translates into CASSPGGQAFTDTQYF.

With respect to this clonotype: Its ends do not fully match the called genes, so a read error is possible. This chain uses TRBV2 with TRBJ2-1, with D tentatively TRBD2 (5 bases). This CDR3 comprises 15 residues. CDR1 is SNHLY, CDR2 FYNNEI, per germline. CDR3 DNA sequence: TGTGCCAGCAGGGAAGCGGAGAGTTCAGACAATGAGCAGTTCTTC. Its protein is CASREAESSDNEQFF.

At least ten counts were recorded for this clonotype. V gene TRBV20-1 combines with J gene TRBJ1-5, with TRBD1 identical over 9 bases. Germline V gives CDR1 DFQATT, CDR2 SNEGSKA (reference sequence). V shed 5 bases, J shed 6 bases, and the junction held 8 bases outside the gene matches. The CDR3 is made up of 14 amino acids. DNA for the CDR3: TGCAGTGCTGCCACAGGGGGCTCAAGTCAGCCCCAGCATTTT. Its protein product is CSAATGGSSQPQHF.

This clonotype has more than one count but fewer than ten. CDR3 sequence (DNA): TGTGCCAGCAGTCGGGGGACAGGGGTCGAAAAACTGTTTTTT. Translating it yields CASSRGTGVEKLFF. The chain links TRBV6-1 to TRBJ1-4, with 10 bases identical to TRBD1. Germline V gives CDR1 MNHNS, CDR2 SASEGT. The CDR3 consists of 14 residues. J lost 8 bases, V lost 5 bases, and 5 bases had no gene match.

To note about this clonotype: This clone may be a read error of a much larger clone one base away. CDR3: CASRTSSGNTIYF. The CDR3 DNA reads as TGTGCCAGCAGGACCAGCTCTGGAAACACCATATATTTT. V is TRBV6-1 and J is TRBJ1-3; no clear D. Germline CDR1 is MNHNS and CDR2 is SASEGT. V shed 6 bases and J shed 0 bases, with 6 bases lying between them. The CDR3 covers 13 residues.

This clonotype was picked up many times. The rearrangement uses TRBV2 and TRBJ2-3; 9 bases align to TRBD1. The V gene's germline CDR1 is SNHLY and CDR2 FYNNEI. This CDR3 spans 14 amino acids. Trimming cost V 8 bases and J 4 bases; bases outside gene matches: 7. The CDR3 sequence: CASERDRVPDTQYF. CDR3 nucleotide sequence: TGTGCCAGCGAACGGGACAGGGTCCCAGATACGCAGTATTTT.

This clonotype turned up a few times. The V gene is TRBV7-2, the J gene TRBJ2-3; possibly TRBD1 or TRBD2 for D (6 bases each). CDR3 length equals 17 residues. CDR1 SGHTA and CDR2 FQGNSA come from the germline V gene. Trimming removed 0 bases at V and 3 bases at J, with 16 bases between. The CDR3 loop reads CASSLAGGGSGTDTQYF. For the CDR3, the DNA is TGTGCCAGCAGCTTAGCCGGAGGGGGGAGCGGGACAGATACGCAGTATTTT.

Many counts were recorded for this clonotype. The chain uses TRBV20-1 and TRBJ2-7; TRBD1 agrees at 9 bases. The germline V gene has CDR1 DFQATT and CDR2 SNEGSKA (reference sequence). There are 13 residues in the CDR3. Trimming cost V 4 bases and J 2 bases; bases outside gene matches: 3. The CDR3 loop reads CSATRQGAYEQYF. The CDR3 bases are TGCAGTGCTACCAGACAGGGGGCCTACGAGCAGTACTTC.